A selection of T cell receptor beta chains follows, all from one sample in a study of shared clonotypes between healthy human individuals. Some clones are missing from TCRdb's copy, which holds only in-frame ones; the method was immunoSEQ multiplex PCR. The repertoire consists of about 2.3 million clones, with around 93% occurring once and the leading ten covering approximately 0.4%. The sequencing input was naive CD4+ T cells from PBMCs. All receptors derive from a man younger than 35 in good health. Some clones in this sample may be carry-over from other donors' samples. The CDR3 runs from the conserved cysteine through the conserved F or W. A D gene is named only where the DNA matches it firmly. The listing skips clone size in some rows; elsewhere it reads once, few, many or a size class.

TRBJ2-1	-	TRBV4-2	16	TRBD2	CASSQGLAGQLNEQFF	TGTGCCAGCAGCCAAGGACTAGCGGGACAGTTGAATGAGCAGTTCTTC
TRBJ1-1	few	TRBV29-1	8	-	CRFGLAFF	TGCAGGTTCGGTCTAGCTTTCTTT
TRBJ2-7	once	TRBV5-1	14	-	CASSLAGTPYEQYF	TGCGCCAGCAGCTTGGCCGGGACTCCCTACGAGCAGTACTTC
TRBJ2-3	-	TRBV5-1	15	TRBD1	CASSFGRTGADTQYF	TGCGCCAGCAGCTTTGGGCGGACAGGGGCAGATACGCAGTATTTT
TRBJ1-1	-	TRBV28	15	-	CASRDERGRSTEAFF	TGTGCCAGCCGGGATGAGAGAGGGCGCAGCACTGAAGCTTTCTTT
TRBJ2-7	-	TRBV5-1	14	-	CASSWEGRGYEQYF	TGCGCCAGCAGTTGGGAGGGCAGGGGTTACGAGCAGTACTTC
TRBJ2-3	-	TRBV6-5	14	TRBD1	CASARDRGTDTQYF	TGTGCCAGCGCTAGGGACAGGGGGACAGATACGCAGTATTTT
TRBJ2-5	-	TRBV19	13	-	CASSILRGETQYF	TGTGCCAGTAGTATATTGAGGGGGGAGACCCAGTACTTC
TRBJ1-1	-	TRBV11-2	15	TRBD1	CASSFSQGRGTEAFF	TGTGCCAGCAGCTTTTCACAGGGGCGGGGCACTGAAGCTTTCTTT
TRBJ2-3	-	TRBV5-4	17	TRBD2	CASSFPGLAPGTDTQYF	TGTGCCAGCAGCTTTCCGGGACTAGCGCCGGGTACAGATACGCAGTATTTT
TRBJ1-6	-	TRBV6-1	14	-	CASSEQGRNSPLHF	TGTGCCAGCAGTGAACAGGGCAGGAATTCACCCCTCCACTTT
TRBJ1-1	-	TRBV18	14	-	CASSPGTPNTEAFF	TGTGCCAGCTCACCAGGGACACCGAACACTGAAGCTTTCTTT
TRBJ2-2	-	TRBV5-6	18	TRBD2	CASSPILAGAANTGELFF	TGTGCCAGCAGCCCGATACTAGCGGGAGCCGCTAACACCGGGGAGCTGTTTTTT
TRBJ2-7	-	TRBV5-6	15	-	CASSSAILGDYEQYF	TGTGCCAGCAGCTCAGCCATTCTGGGGGACTACGAGCAGTACTTC
TRBJ2-7	-	TRBV7-9	17	-	CASSPDSGTKGWNEQYF	TGTGCCAGCAGCCCCGACTCCGGGACAAAGGGCTGGAACGAGCAGTACTTC
TRBJ1-2	-	TRBV4-3	18	TRBD1	CASSQDLPATGTAYGYTF	TGCGCCAGCAGCCAAGATCTACCGGCAACCGGGACAGCTTATGGCTACACCTTC
TRBJ2-7	-	TRBV28	11	-	CASSLRYEQYF	TGTGCCAGCAGTCTTCGATACGAGCAGTACTTC
TRBJ1-1	-	TRBV19	13	-	CASSILKQTEAFF	TGTGCCAGTAGTATTCTCAAACAGACTGAAGCTTTCTTT
TRBJ1-5	-	TRBV4-3	16	-	CASSQDNSYSNQPQHF	TGCGCCAGCAGCCAAGATAACAGCTATAGCAATCAGCCCCAGCATTTT
TRBJ2-1	-	TRBV27	15	-	CASSHRDKLLDEQFF	TGTGCCAGCAGTCACCGGGATAAACTTTTAGATGAGCAGTTCTTC
TRBJ1-1	-	TRBV29-1	15	TRBD1	CSVGGTTLDRREAFF	TGCAGCGTTGGGGGTACTACGTTGGACAGGCGCGAAGCTTTCTTT
TRBJ1-1	few	TRBV6-5	13	-	CASRTFRRTEAFF	TGTGCCAGCAGGACATTTAGGAGGACTGAAGCTTTCTTT
TRBJ2-5	-	TRBV6-4	17	TRBD2	CASTMASGSSFQETQYF	TGTGCCAGCACAATGGCTAGCGGGAGTTCGTTTCAAGAGACCCAGTACTTC
TRBJ1-1	-	TRBV7-3	13	-	CASSPQARTEAFF	TGTGCCAGCAGCCCGCAGGCCCGAACTGAAGCTTTCTTT
TRBJ1-2	-	TRBV10-3	12	-	CAINGPNYGYTF	TGTGCCATCAACGGACCTAACTATGGCTACACCTTC
TRBJ2-5	-	TRBV11-1	15	TRBD2	CASRPGLAGQETQYF	TGTGCCAGCAGACCCGGACTAGCAGGACAAGAGACCCAGTACTTC
TRBJ1-5	-	TRBV6-1	16	TRBD1	CASSGTSTGGSQPQHF	TGTGCCAGCAGTGGGACGTCGACAGGGGGCAGTCAGCCCCAGCATTTT
TRBJ1-5	-	TRBV28	15	-	CASSRDRRGNQPQHF	TGTGCCAGCAGTCGCGACAGAAGGGGCAATCAGCCCCAGCATTTT
TRBJ2-7	-	TRBV28	13	TRBD2	CASRTAGGSEQYF	TGTGCCAGCAGAACAGCGGGAGGATCCGAGCAGTACTTC
TRBJ2-1	-	TRBV4-2	14	-	CASSPDLTSMMQFF	TGTGCCAGCAGCCCTGACCTGACTAGTATGATGCAGTTCTTC
TRBJ2-3	-	TRBV15	19	TRBD2	CATSRDLKRASGSTDTQYF	TGTGCCACCAGCAGAGATTTAAAGAGGGCTAGCGGTAGCACAGATACGCAGTATTTT
TRBJ2-7	once	TRBV29-1	13	-	CSAHRDGQYEQYF	TGCAGCGCCCACCGGGACGGGCAATACGAGCAGTACTTC
TRBJ2-5	-	TRBV9	16	TRBD1	CASSTRGTGESETQYF	TGTGCCAGCAGCACCCGGGGCACAGGGGAGAGTGAGACCCAGTACTTC
TRBJ2-3	-	TRBV4-2	20	TRBD1	CASSHDTRDRVLITTDTQYF	TGTGCCAGCAGCCATGACACCAGGGACAGAGTTCTAATTACCACAGATACGCAGTATTTT
TRBJ2-1	-	TRBV27	13	TRBD2	CATIAGPHNEQFF	TGTGCCACCATAGCGGGGCCCCACAATGAGCAGTTCTTC
TRBJ2-1	-	TRBV7-3	16	TRBD2	CASSRSGSGSYNEQFF	TGTGCCAGCAGCCGTAGCGGGAGTGGCTCCTACAATGAGCAGTTCTTC
TRBJ2-5	-	TRBV5-1	13	-	CASRIQVEETQYF	TGCGCCAGCAGGATACAGGTTGAGGAGACCCAGTACTTC
TRBJ2-2	-	TRBV7-2	16	TRBD1	CASSAPGGTYTGELFF	TGTGCCAGCAGCGCCCCAGGGGGCACTTACACCGGGGAGCTGTTTTTT
TRBJ1-2	-	TRBV30	14	-	CAWRTGVPNYGYTF	TGTGCCTGGAGAACCGGGGTCCCTAACTATGGCTACACCTTC
TRBJ2-5	-	TRBV6-6	14	-	CASSYPSVQETQYF	TGTGCCAGCAGTTACCCTAGCGTTCAAGAGACCCAGTACTTC
TRBJ1-2	-	TRBV7-8	16	TRBD1	CASIPRGFAQGKGYTF	TGTGCCAGCATACCACGTGGGTTTGCACAGGGGAAGGGCTACACCTTC
TRBJ1-5	-	TRBV7-8	9	-	CLGRQPQHF	TGTCTGGGGCGTCAGCCCCAGCATTTT
TRBJ2-1	-	TRBV7-9	16	-	CASSLAYQQGYNEQFF	TGTGCCAGCAGCTTAGCGTACCAGCAGGGCTACAATGAGCAGTTCTTC
TRBJ2-1	-	TRBV7-9	16	-	CASRHGRLGSYNEQFF	TGTGCCAGCAGACACGGGCGGCTCGGCTCCTACAATGAGCAGTTCTTC
TRBJ1-1	-	TRBV5-1	14	-	CASSKTSRNTEAFF	TGCGCCAGCAGCAAGACAAGTCGGAACACTGAAGCTTTCTTT
TRBJ2-1	-	TRBV19	14	-	CASSTGASYNEQFF	TGTGCCAGTAGTACCGGAGCCTCCTACAATGAGCAGTTCTTC
TRBJ2-1	-	TRBV11-2	18	TRBD2	CASSLVRGGLAGHNEQFF	TGTGCCAGCAGCTTAGTTCGCGGGGGGCTAGCGGGCCACAATGAGCAGTTCTTC